This entry lists 27 T cell receptor beta chains sequenced from one sample in a study of T-cell reconstitution after alpha-beta-depleted transplantation in children. As it was prepared, the TCRbeta library received unique molecular identifiers. TCRdb recomputed calls from the PCR reads with MiXCR, one row per CDR3 protein. The sample has around 250,000 distinct CDR3 sequences, roughly 23% seen once. Sample: PBMCs, taken before TCRalphabeta/CD19-depleted stem cell transplant. These receptors were collected from a girl aged 2-9 years with Fanconi anemia, due to receive a stem cell transplant.

The rearrangement uses TRBV29-1 and TRBJ2-7; 9 bases are a match to TRBD1. V lost 7 bases to trimming and J lost 0 bases; unmatched junction nucleotides: 4. The CDR3 is made up of 13 amino acids. CDR1 and CDR2 (germline): SQVTM, ANQGSEA. The CDR3 DNA reads TGCAGCGCCGAGGACAGGGGCTCCTACGAGCAGTACTTC. Translated: CSAEDRGSYEQYF.

This clonotype came up many times. This chain uses TRBV12-3 or TRBV12-4 with TRBJ2-1; TRBD2 is a possible D gene (5 bases). CDR3 length equals 16 residues. Between the trimmed V and J ends, which lost 5 bases and 5 bases, there was a span of 19 bases. The CDR3 bases are TGTGCCAGCAGTGTTAGAGGGCCGGGGAGCGACAATGAGCAGTTCTTC. It specifies CASSVRGPGSDNEQFF.

The rearrangement links TRBV12-3 or TRBV12-4 to TRBJ2-3; the D gene is possibly TRBD1 (5 bases). V was pared by 6 bases and J by 10 bases, with 17 bases between. CDR3 size: 13 residues. The CDR3 DNA reads as TGTGCCAGCAGCCCTCAAAGGGGTGCTCCGCAGTATTTT. It encodes CASSPQRGAPQYF.

The rearrangement joins TRBV7-2 to TRBJ1-1, with D unclear. The V gene's germline CDR1 is SGHTA and CDR2 FQGNSA. This CDR3 has 14 amino acids. Trimming pared 1 base from V and 4 bases from J, leaving 10 bases between. This chain's CDR3 is CASSLEPRSTEAFF. The CDR3 DNA is TGTGCCAGCAGCTTAGAACCCCGAAGCACTGAAGCTTTCTTT.

The V and J genes are TRBV11-2 and TRBJ1-6, with 7 bases identical to TRBD1. The J segment lost 3 bases and the V segment lost 8 bases, leaving 4 bases of the junction unmatched. CDR1 SGHAT and CDR2 FQNNGV come from the germline V gene. This CDR3 has 14 amino acids. CDR3 region: CASQTGRYNSPLHF. CDR3 bases: TGTGCCAGCCAGACAGGGCGCTATAATTCACCCCTCCACTTT.

This clonotype was seen only a few times. V is TRBV18 and J is TRBJ2-1; D is perhaps TRBD1 (5 bases). Germline CDR1 and CDR2: KGHSH and LQKENI. There are 16 residues in the CDR3. The germline V and J ends were trimmed by 3 bases and 7 bases, with 19 bases remaining between them. CDR3 sequence reads: CASSPQALIGANEQFF. The CDR3 DNA reads as TGTGCCAGCTCACCCCAAGCCCTGATTGGGGCAAATGAGCAGTTCTTC.

In its sample, this clonotype was seen many times. The chain is built from TRBV29-1 and TRBJ2-1; TRBD1 agrees at 7 bases. The V segment lost 7 bases and the J segment 4 bases; nucleotides outside the gene matches: 4. The CDR3 extends over 12 amino acids. The germline V gene encodes CDR1 SQVTM and CDR2 ANQGSEA. Here the CDR3 DNA reads TGCAGCGCCTCGGGACAGTACAATGAGCAGTTCTTC. Encoded protein: CSASGQYNEQFF.

This clonotype was seen many times. V and J are TRBV7-3 and TRBJ2-1; the D gene is possibly TRBD2 (5 bases). The germline gives CDR1 SGHTA, CDR2 FQGTGA. Trimming shortened V by 1 base and J by 5 bases, and 18 bases separated the two germline ends. The CDR3 runs 17 residues. CDR3 protein: CASSLKAPRERDNEQFF. CDR3 nucleotide sequence: TGTGCCAGCAGCTTAAAGGCTCCCCGGGAACGGGACAATGAGCAGTTCTTC.

This clonotype was observed a handful of times. The CDR3 region is CASSSLVPSEQFF. For the CDR3, the DNA is TGTGCCAGCAGTTCACTAGTTCCGTCCGAGCAGTTCTTC. V usage is TRBV27 and J usage is TRBJ2-1, with D possibly being TRBD2 (5 bases). With 4 bases removed from V and 10 bases from J, the gap between germline ends came to 14 bases. The germline V gene encodes CDR1 MNHEY and CDR2 SMNVEV (reference sequence). The CDR3 has 13 residues.

This clonotype occurred a few times. The gene calls are TRBV29-1 and TRBJ2-7, with D perhaps TRBD1 or TRBD2 (5 bases each). V lost 4 bases and J lost 7, with 14 bases in between. The CDR3 contains 12 residues. Germline assignment: CDR1 SQVTM and CDR2 ANQGSEA. The CDR3 region is CSVVGVTSEQYF. Written as DNA, the CDR3 is TGCAGCGTTGTGGGGGTAACCTCTGAGCAGTACTTC.

The rearrangement links TRBV2 to TRBJ2-5, with D unclear. Germline values: CDR1 SNHLY, CDR2 FYNNEI. This CDR3 comprises 11 residues. Trimming took off 7 bases at V and 4 bases at J, with 7 bases between the two ends. The CDR3 DNA reads as TGTGCCAGCACTACGGGAGAGACCCAGTACTTC. Translated, it gives CASTTGETQYF. The full variable domain, its missing parts supplied by reference TRBV2 and TRBJ2-5, is EPEVTQTPSHQVTQMGQEVILRCVPISNHLYFYWYRQILGQKVEFLVSFYNNEISEKSEIFDDQFSVERPDGSNFTLKIRSTKLEDSAMYFCASTTGETQYFGPGTRLLVL.

This clonotype was picked up many times. V usage is TRBV20-1 and J usage is TRBJ2-2, with D possibly TRBD1 on 6 matching bases. V lost 6 bases and J 5 bases, leaving 13 bases between the germline ends. This CDR3 spans 13 amino acids. Germline-derived CDR1 and CDR2 are DFQATT and SNEGSKA (reference sequence). In DNA form, the CDR3 reads TGCAGTGCAAATACAGGGTGGACCGGGGAGCTGTTTTTT. Its protein product is CSANTGWTGELFF.

This clonotype was counted between two and nine times. The rearrangement uses TRBV6-5 and TRBJ2-7, with TRBD1 matching 9 bases. The CDR3 is 15 amino acids. Germline V gene lookup returns CDR1 MNHEY and CDR2 SVGAGI. V lost 2 bases, J lost 4 bases, and 6 bases stayed unmatched. The CDR3 DNA sequence: TGTGCCAGCAGTTACAGACAGGGGGGAGAGTACGAGCAGTACTTC. Protein product: CASSYRQGGEYEQYF.

This clonotype was recorded many times. This chain joins TRBV20-1 and TRBJ2-7; unclear D gene. The CDR3 extends over 14 amino acids. V was pared by 5 bases and J by 2 bases, with 16 bases between. CDR1 and CDR2 from the germline V gene are DFQATT and SNEGSKA (reference sequence). The CDR3 reads CSAGLMTRTYEQYF. Written as DNA, the CDR3 is TGCAGTGCTGGGCTTATGACCCGAACCTACGAGCAGTACTTC.

This clonotype occurred many times. The V call is TRBV20-1, the J call TRBJ2-7; maybe TRBD1 (5 bases). The CDR3 totals 13 residues. V lost 6 bases and J 3 bases, leaving 15 bases between the germline ends. CDR1 and CDR2 (germline): DFQATT, SNEGSKA (reference sequence). CDR3 bases: TGCAGTGCACATAGAACGCAGGGCTACGAGCAGTACTTC. The encoded protein is CSAHRTQGYEQYF.

This clonotype was seen many times. Here the CDR3 DNA reads TGTGCCAGCAGCGCGACTAGCGCGAACACCGGGGAGCTGTTTTTT. Translating gives CASSATSANTGELFF. The chain links TRBV21-1 to TRBJ2-2; the D segment call TRBD2 is taken from the table without a DNA check. TRBV21-1 is reported as a pseudogene. The CDR3 covers 15 residues.

At least ten counts were recorded for this clonotype. This chain links TRBV20-1 with TRBJ2-1, with 7 bases aligning to TRBD2. V was pared by 3 bases and J by 10 bases, with 9 bases of the junction left unmatched. This CDR3 is 13 amino acids long. CDR1 is DFQATT, CDR2 SNEGSKA, per germline (reference sequence). CDR3 in DNA: TGCAGTGCTAGCCCCTGGGGGGAGGGCGAGCAGTTCTTC. Its protein is CSASPWGEGEQFF.

This clonotype occurred a few times. The chain has TRBV27 and TRBJ2-1, with TRBD1 matching over 9 bases. The J segment lost 5 bases and the V segment lost 8 bases, leaving 10 bases of the junction unmatched. Germline CDR1 reads MNHEY; CDR2 reads SMNVEV (reference sequence). The CDR3 contains 15 residues. The CDR3 here is CASLLRDRVDNEQFF. In nucleotides, the CDR3 is TGTGCCAGCCTCCTCCGGGACAGGGTCGACAATGAGCAGTTCTTC.

This clonotype was seen ten or more times. The rearrangement uses TRBV10-3 and TRBJ2-1, with a possible D match to TRBD2 (6 bases). The germline V gene encodes CDR1 ENHRY and CDR2 SYGVKD. The CDR3 is 16 residues long. With 6 bases removed from V and 8 bases from J, the gap between germline ends came to 23 bases. The CDR3 DNA follows: TGTGCCATCAGCCGTACCGGGAGCCTGTGGAGGGATGAGCAGTTCTTC. The encoded protein is CAISRTGSLWRDEQFF.

This clonotype was counted only a few times. This chain connects TRBV4-1 to TRBJ2-7; the D is unclear. CDR1 is MGHRA and CDR2 is YSYEKL in the germline V gene. V was shortened by 1 base and J by 3 bases, with 10 bases between the two germline ends. CDR3 length equals 14 residues. The CDR3 DNA is TGCGCCAGCAGCCAAGTTGGCTCTAGCTACGAGCAGTACTTC. Its translation is CASSQVGSSYEQYF.

This clonotype was detected many times. The gene calls are TRBV24-1 and TRBJ2-3; D gene unclear. Trimming pared 9 bases from V and 2 bases from J, leaving 14 bases between. CDR3 length: 14 amino acids. Looked up from germline, CDR1 is KGHDR and CDR2 is SFDVKD. The CDR3: CATRPRALTDTQYF. The CDR3 DNA sequence: TGTGCCACCCGACCGCGAGCCCTCACAGATACGCAGTATTTT.

The genes are TRBV7-6 and TRBJ2-7; tentatively, D is TRBD2 (6 bases). CDR3 length equals 17 residues. In germline, CDR1 is SGHVS, CDR2 FNYEAQ. Trimming left V 5 bases short and J 5 bases short, with 25 bases between. DNA for the CDR3: TGTGCCAGCAGCCTTAAATTAAGACGGAGGCGGAGGGACGAGCAGTACTTC. Translated, it gives CASSLKLRRRRRDEQYF.

This clonotype has ten or more counts. V gene TRBV29-1 combines with J gene TRBJ2-1; a weak D match, TRBD2 (5 bases). The germline V and J ends were trimmed by 3 bases and 8 bases, with 11 bases remaining between them. Germline CDR1 SQVTM, CDR2 ANQGSEA. The CDR3 runs 12 residues. Written as DNA, the CDR3 is TGCAGCGTTGAGCCACTAGACGATGAGCAGTTCTTC. Amino acids: CSVEPLDDEQFF.

The chain couples TRBV27 to TRBJ1-4; D is possibly TRBD1 (5 bases). With 2 bases removed from V and 7 bases from J, the gap between germline ends came to 5 bases. CDR1 and CDR2 from the germline V gene are MNHEY and SMNVEV (reference sequence). This CDR3 has 12 residues. This CDR3 reads CASSLDSEKLFF. Written as DNA, the CDR3 is TGTGCCAGCAGTTTAGACAGTGAAAAACTGTTTTTT.

V usage is TRBV7-8 and J usage is TRBJ2-7; 7 bases match TRBD1. The V and J ends lost 5 bases and 0 bases, in that order; junction bases with no gene match: 7. Germline CDR1 reads SGHVS; CDR2 reads FQNEAQ. CDR3 length equals 15 residues. The CDR3 nucleotides read TGTGCCAGCAGCATGGGACAGTCGAGCTCCTACGAGCAGTACTTC. It translates to CASSMGQSSSYEQYF.

V gene TRBV5-1 combines with J gene TRBJ2-1, with 10 bases that match TRBD1. Germline CDR1 and CDR2: SGHRS and YFSETQ. The CDR3 sequence is 16 residues long. Trimming cost V 0 bases and J 6 bases; bases outside gene matches: 6. The CDR3 DNA follows: TGCGCCAGCAGCTTGGGGACAGGGGGTCTGGTCAATGAGCAGTTCTTC. Amino acids: CASSLGTGGLVNEQFF. The variable domain in full, completed from reference TRBV5-1 and TRBJ2-1, reads KAGVTQTPRYLIKTRGQQVTLSCSPISGHRSVSWYQQTPGQGLQFLFEYFSETQRNKGNFPGRFSGRQFSNSRSEMNVSTLELGDSALYLCASSLGTGGLVNEQFFGPGTRLTVL.

This clonotype showed up just a few times. The chain combines TRBV29-1 with TRBJ2-7; D may match TRBD1 or TRBD2 (6 bases each). Germline lookup yields CDR1 SQVTM and CDR2 ANQGSEA. The CDR3 sequence is 13 residues long. The ends were cut back, 6 bases at V and 0 bases at J, with 12 bases in the middle. CDR3: CSVEGGTSYEQYF. Here the CDR3 DNA reads TGCAGCGTCGAGGGGGGTACCTCCTACGAGCAGTACTTC.